The 18 T cell receptor beta chains listed next were all sequenced from one sample in a study of radiation and T cells in renal cell carcinoma. The protocol was immunoSEQ multiplex PCR, while the TCRdb copy is restricted to in-frame clones and leaves out a portion. Among roughly 130,000 clones, around 89% were seen once, and the ten largest hold around 6%. As for time point: blood 2 weeks post-SBRT. As for treatment: 15 Gy SBRT to primary tumor, nephrectomy 4 weeks later. The sample was blood, taken from a patient whose treatment included radiotherapy and nephrectomy. The receptor set was obtained from a woman in her 70s with renal cell carcinoma.

The chain carries TRBV28 and TRBJ2-5, with 9 bases that match TRBD1. Germline-derived CDR1 and CDR2 are MDHEN and SYDVKM. V gave up 4 bases and J gave up 0 bases; unmatched junction bases: 6. This CDR3 spans 16 amino acids. The CDR3, as DNA: TGTGCCAGCAGTTCTACACAGGGGGCATACCAAGAGACCCAGTACTTC. It yields the protein CASSSTQGAYQETQYF. Looking up the rest from reference TRBV28 and TRBJ2-5 gives the full variable domain: DVKVTQSSRYLVKRTGEKVFLECVQDMDHENMFWYRQDPGLGLRLIYFSYDVKMKEKGDIPEGYSVSREKKERFSLILESASTNQTSMYLCASSSTQGAYQETQYFGPGTRLLVL.

The CDR3 loop is CASSVAGESYEQYF. Here the CDR3 DNA reads TGTGCCAGCAGCGTAGCGGGGGAATCCTACGAGCAGTACTTC. V usage is TRBV9 and J usage is TRBJ2-7; D may be TRBD2 (6 bases). The CDR3 is made up of 14 amino acids. CDR1 and CDR2 (germline): SGDLS, YYNGEE. Trimming pared 0 bases from V and 1 base from J, leaving 8 bases between.

This chain's CDR3 is CASSLIAGGPEAFF. The CDR3 DNA reads TGTGCCAGCAGCTTGATAGCAGGGGGCCCTGAAGCTTTCTTT. The chain employs TRBV7-2 and TRBJ1-1; 8 bases are a match to TRBD1. Per the germline V gene, CDR1 is SGHTA and CDR2 is FQGNSA. The V segment lost 3 bases and the J segment 6 bases; nucleotides outside the gene matches: 6. The CDR3 covers 14 residues.

The chain uses TRBV14 and TRBJ2-7; 7 bases match TRBD2. V dropped 3 bases and J dropped 6; count of bases not matched to a gene: 5. The germline CDR1 and CDR2 sequences are SGHDN and FVKESK. The CDR3 runs to 13 residues. CDR3 residues: CASSQVWEGEQYF. CDR3 in DNA: TGTGCCAGCAGCCAGGTCTGGGAGGGCGAGCAGTACTTC.

The rearrangement uses TRBV28 and TRBJ1-5; D is ambiguous. Trimming left V 0 bases short and J 2 bases short, with 14 bases between. This CDR3 is 17 amino acids long. Germline CDR1 is MDHEN and CDR2 is SYDVKM. The CDR3 DNA sequence: TGTGCCAGCAGTTTATGGGTAGGGCCCGGGGGCAATCAGCCCCAGCATTTT. Protein: CASSLWVGPGGNQPQHF.

The chain recombines TRBV9 with TRBJ2-5; D remains unclear. The CDR3 has 15 amino acids. V gave up 2 bases and J gave up 1 base, with 12 bases separating them. Per germline, CDR1 SGDLS and CDR2 YYNGEE. CDR3 in DNA: TGTGCCAGCAGCGTGGTAGGGTCTATCCAAGAGACCCAGTACTTC. Translated, it gives CASSVVGSIQETQYF.

The V call is TRBV7-2, the J call TRBJ2-3; D not resolved. Germline V gives CDR1 SGHTA, CDR2 FQGNSA. This CDR3 is built from 14 residues. The V gene lost 5 bases and the J gene lost 2 bases, with 11 bases spanning the gap. The chain's CDR3 is CASSLDYYTDTQYF. Written as DNA, the CDR3 is TGTGCCAGCAGCCTGGATTATTACACAGATACGCAGTATTTT. The full variable domain, in which reference TRBV7-2 and TRBJ2-3 provide the parts outside the CDR3, is GAGVSQSPSNKVTEKGKDVELRCDPISGHTALYWYRQSLGQGLEFLIYFQGNSAPDKSGLPSDRFSAERTGGSVSTLTIQRTQQEDSAVYLCASSLDYYTDTQYFGPGTRLTVL.

This chain connects TRBV11-2 to TRBJ2-7; 13 nucleotides agree with TRBD2. The ends lost 7 bases at V and 1 base at J; junction bases unmatched: 4. The CDR3 is 15 amino acids. Germline V gene sequence: CDR1 SGHAT, CDR2 FQNNGV. CDR3 sequence reads: CASTVTSGGSYEQYF. The CDR3 DNA reads as TGTGCCAGCACTGTGACTAGCGGGGGGTCCTACGAGCAGTACTTC. The full variable domain, completed using reference TRBV11-2 and TRBJ2-7, is EAGVAQSPRYKIIEKRQSVAFWCNPISGHATLYWYQQILGQGPKLLIQFQNNGVVDDSQLPKDRFSAERLKGVDSTLKIQPAKLEDSAVYLCASTVTSGGSYEQYFGPGTRLTVT.

This clone was picked up a small number of times. V gene TRBV14 combines with J gene TRBJ1-1; no clear D. V gave up 2 bases and J gave up 2 bases, with 6 bases separating them. This CDR3 has 13 amino acids. CDR1 SGHDN and CDR2 FVKESK come from the germline V gene. The CDR3 spells CASSQNRNTEAFF. CDR3 bases: TGTGCCAGCAGCCAAAACAGAAACACTGAAGCTTTCTTT.

The rearrangement joins TRBV7-2 to TRBJ2-7; maybe TRBD2 (6 bases). With 5 bases removed from V and 2 bases from J, the gap between germline ends came to 22 bases. CDR1 is SGHTA and CDR2 is FQGNSA in the germline V gene. The CDR3 runs to 17 residues. The CDR3 sequence: CASSANTGTAWTYEQYF. For the CDR3, the DNA is TGTGCCAGCAGCGCAAACACCGGGACTGCGTGGACCTACGAGCAGTACTTC.

The V and J genes are TRBV19 and TRBJ2-6; 10 nucleotides agree with TRBD1. V lost 3 bases, J lost 1 base, and 15 bases stayed unmatched. The V gene's germline CDR1 is LNHDA and CDR2 SQIVND (reference sequence). The CDR3 is made up of 21 amino acids. The CDR3 bases are TGTGCCAGTAGTATCTTGTATTCCAGGACAGGGGGGCGGTCTGGGGCCAACGTCCTGACTTTC. It codes for CASSILYSRTGGRSGANVLTF.

This chain connects TRBV6-6 to TRBJ2-7, with a tentative D call TRBD1 (6 bases). Germline assignment: CDR1 MNHNY and CDR2 SVGAGI (reference sequence). Trimming took 5 bases from V and 5 from J, leaving 13 bases between them. The CDR3 contains 13 residues. The CDR3 DNA is TGTGCCAGCAGTCTACAGGGTAGGAACGAGCAGTACTTC. It is translated as CASSLQGRNEQYF.

V gene TRBV18 combines with J gene TRBJ2-5; 10 nucleotides match TRBD1. Germline V gene data show CDR1 as KGHSH and CDR2 as LQKENI. The CDR3 covers 16 residues. The J segment lost 5 bases and the V segment lost 5 bases, leaving 11 bases of the junction unmatched. The CDR3 DNA reads TGTGCCAGCTCATTTAACCGGGACAGGGGCAGGGAGACCCAGTACTTC. This encodes CASSFNRDRGRETQYF.

The chain combines TRBV7-3 with TRBJ2-5; TRBD1 agrees at 11 bases. V lost 6 bases and J lost 3; bases outside the gene matches: 3. There are 14 residues in the CDR3. The germline CDR1 and CDR2 sequences are SGHTA and FQGTGA. In DNA form, the CDR3 reads TGTGCCAGCAGGAGGACAGGGGGCGAAGAGACCCAGTACTTC. Its protein is CASRRTGGEETQYF.

The chain links TRBV7-2 to TRBJ2-2; D unclear. Germline CDR1 SGHTA, CDR2 FQGNSA. Between the trimmed V and J ends, which lost 2 bases and 4 bases, there was a span of 8 bases. This CDR3 contains 14 residues. The CDR3 is CASSLRQVTGELFF. CDR3 sequence (DNA): TGTGCCAGCAGCTTAAGGCAGGTCACCGGGGAGCTGTTTTTT.

The genes are TRBV30 and TRBJ1-6; possible D gene TRBD1, 6 bases. Germline CDR1 reads GTSNPN; CDR2 reads SVGIG (reference sequence). Trimming removed 4 bases at V and 4 bases at J, with 20 bases between. The CDR3 length is 17 residues. CDR3 bases: TGTGCCTGGAATGTCCCGGGACATTCGGGATATAATTCACCCCTCCACTTT. It translates to CAWNVPGHSGYNSPLHF.

The J gene is TRBJ2-4, the V gene TRBV6-1, with D possibly matching TRBD2 (5 bases). In germline, CDR1 is MNHNS, CDR2 SASEGT. The CDR3 contains 13 residues. Trimming cost V 3 bases and J 15 bases, with 18 bases left between them. The CDR3 nucleotides are TGTGCCAGCAGTGAGTTGAGGGAAGGCCGTACGTACTTC. Translating it yields CASSELREGRTYF.

The rearrangement links TRBV19 to TRBJ1-2, with D maybe TRBD1 (5 bases). In germline, CDR1 is LNHDA, CDR2 SQIVND (reference sequence). The CDR3 consists of 13 residues. Deletions cut 4 bases from V and 5 bases from J, with 11 bases between. The CDR3 DNA is TGTGCCAGTAGTACCCCGGGGGGGTATGGCTACACCTTC. This translates into CASSTPGGYGYTF.